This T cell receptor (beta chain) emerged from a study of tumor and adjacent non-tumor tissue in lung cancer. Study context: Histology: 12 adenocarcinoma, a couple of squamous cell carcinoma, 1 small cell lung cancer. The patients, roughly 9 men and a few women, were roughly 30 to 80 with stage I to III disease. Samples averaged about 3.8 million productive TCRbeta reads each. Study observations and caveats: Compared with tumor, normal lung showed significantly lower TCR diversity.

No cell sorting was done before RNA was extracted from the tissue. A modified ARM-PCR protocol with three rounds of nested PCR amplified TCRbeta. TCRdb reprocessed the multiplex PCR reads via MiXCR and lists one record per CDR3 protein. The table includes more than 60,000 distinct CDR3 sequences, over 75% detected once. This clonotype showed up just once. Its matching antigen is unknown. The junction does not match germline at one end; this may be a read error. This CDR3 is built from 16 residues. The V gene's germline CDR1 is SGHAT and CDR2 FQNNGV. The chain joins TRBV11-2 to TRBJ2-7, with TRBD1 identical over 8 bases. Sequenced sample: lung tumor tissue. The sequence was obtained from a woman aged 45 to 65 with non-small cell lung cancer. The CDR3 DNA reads TGTGCCAACAGCCAGGGACAGGTAGAGTTCTCATACGAGCAGTACTTC. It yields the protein CANSQGQVEFSYEQYF.